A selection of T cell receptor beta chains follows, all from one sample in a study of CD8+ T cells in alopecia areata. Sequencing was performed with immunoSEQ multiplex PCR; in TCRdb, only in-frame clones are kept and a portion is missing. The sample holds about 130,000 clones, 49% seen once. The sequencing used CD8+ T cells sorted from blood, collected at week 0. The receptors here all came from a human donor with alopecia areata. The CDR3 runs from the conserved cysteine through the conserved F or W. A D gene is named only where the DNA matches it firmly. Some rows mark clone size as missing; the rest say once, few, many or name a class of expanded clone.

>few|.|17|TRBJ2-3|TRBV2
CASTQGSGSSYTDTQYF
TGTGCCAGCACCCAAGGGTCCGGCTCTAGCTACACAGATACGCAGTATTTT
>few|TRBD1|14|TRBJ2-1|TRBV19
CASQDRGLLNEQFF
TGTGCCAGCCAAGACAGGGGCCTTCTCAATGAGCAGTTCTTC
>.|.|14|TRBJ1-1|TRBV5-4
CASSLPGENTEAFF
TGTGCCAGCAGCTTGCCAGGGGAGAACACTGAAGCTTTCTTT
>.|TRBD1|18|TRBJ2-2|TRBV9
CASSVEKGQGANTGELFF
TGTGCCAGCAGCGTAGAGAAGGGACAGGGGGCTAACACCGGGGAGCTGTTTTTT
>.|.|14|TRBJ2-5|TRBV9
CASSVDRTQETQYF
TGTGCCAGCAGCGTAGACCGAACTCAAGAGACCCAGTACTTC
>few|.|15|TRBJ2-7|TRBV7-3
CASSSRATVPYEQYF
TGTGCCAGCAGCTCACGCGCGACCGTCCCCTACGAGCAGTACTTC
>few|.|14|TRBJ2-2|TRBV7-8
CASSWLLAPGELFF
TGTGCCAGCAGCTGGTTACTAGCCCCCGGGGAGCTGTTTTTT
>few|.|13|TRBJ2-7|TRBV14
CASSQLTGNEQYF
TGTGCCAGCAGCCAGCTTACAGGGAACGAGCAGTACTTC
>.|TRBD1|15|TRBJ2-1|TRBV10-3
CATRPGTGNGHEQFF
TGTGCCACCCGTCCCGGGACAGGGAACGGGCATGAGCAGTTCTTC
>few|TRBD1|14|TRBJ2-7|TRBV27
CASSSGQGVYEQYF
TGTGCCAGCAGTTCCGGACAGGGTGTCTACGAGCAGTACTTC
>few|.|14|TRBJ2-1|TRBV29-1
CSVDPQGSGYEQFF
TGCAGCGTTGATCCCCAGGGGAGCGGTTATGAGCAGTTCTTC
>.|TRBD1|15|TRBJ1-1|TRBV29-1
CSVGEGATKGPEAFF
TGCAGCGTTGGGGAGGGGGCAACCAAGGGACCTGAAGCTTTCTTT
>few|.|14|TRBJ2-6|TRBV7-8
CASSAFSGANVLTF
TGTGCCAGCAGCGCCTTTTCTGGGGCCAACGTCCTGACTTTC
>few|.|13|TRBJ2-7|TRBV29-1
CSVAGRSSYEQYF
TGCAGCGTTGCGGGTAGAAGCTCCTACGAGCAGTACTTC
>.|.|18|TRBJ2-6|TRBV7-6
CASSLHAEDSSGANVLTF
TGTGCCAGCAGCTTACACGCCGAGGACTCATCTGGGGCCAACGTCCTGACTTTC
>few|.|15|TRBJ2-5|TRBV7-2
CASSLVPGRRETQYF
TGTGCCAGCAGCTTAGTTCCGGGGAGACGAGAGACCCAGTACTTC
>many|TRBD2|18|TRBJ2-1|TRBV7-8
CASRAGTSGGSSYNEQFF
TGTGCCAGCAGAGCCGGGACTAGCGGGGGAAGCTCCTACAATGAGCAGTTCTTC
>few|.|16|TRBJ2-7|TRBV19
CASSIDLARTTYEQYF
TGTGCCAGTAGTATAGACTTGGCGAGGACTACCTACGAGCAGTACTTC
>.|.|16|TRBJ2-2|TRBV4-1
CASSPLAGPNTGELFF
TGCGCCAGCAGCCCATTGGCCGGCCCAAACACCGGGGAGCTGTTTTTT
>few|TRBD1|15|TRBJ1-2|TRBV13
CASSLRDRHNYGYTF
TGTGCCAGCAGCTTACGGGACAGGCACAACTATGGCTACACCTTC
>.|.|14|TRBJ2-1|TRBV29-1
CSVEEVLDYNEQFF
TGCAGCGTTGAAGAGGTCCTGGACTACAATGAGCAGTTCTTC
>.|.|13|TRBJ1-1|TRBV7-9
CASSLDPGPEAFF
TGTGCCAGCAGCTTAGATCCAGGGCCTGAAGCTTTCTTT
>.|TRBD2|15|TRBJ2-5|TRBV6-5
CASSLLAGGQETQYF
TGTGCCAGCAGCCTACTAGCGGGGGGCCAAGAGACCCAGTACTTC
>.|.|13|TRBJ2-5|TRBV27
CASRTGGSETQYF
TGTGCCAGCAGAACCGGGGGCAGCGAGACCCAGTACTTC
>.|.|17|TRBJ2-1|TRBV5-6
CASSLALETHSYNEQFF
TGTGCCAGCAGCTTGGCCTTGGAGACCCACTCCTACAATGAGCAGTTCTTC
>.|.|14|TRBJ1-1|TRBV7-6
CASTPSRGSTEAFF
TGTGCCAGCACCCCCTCGAGGGGTAGCACTGAAGCTTTCTTT
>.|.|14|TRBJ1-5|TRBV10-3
CAISDRDIYQPQHF
TGTGCCATCAGTGACAGGGACATTTATCAGCCCCAGCATTTT
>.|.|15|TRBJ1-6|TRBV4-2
CASSQDQGGESPLHF
TGTGCCAGCAGCCAAGACCAGGGAGGGGAATCACCCCTCCACTTT
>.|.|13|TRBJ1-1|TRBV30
CAWSWDKGTEAFF
TGTGCCTGGAGTTGGGATAAGGGCACTGAAGCTTTCTTT
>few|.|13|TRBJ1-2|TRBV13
CASRGPASYGYTF
TGTGCCAGCAGGGGACCGGCGAGCTATGGCTACACCTTC
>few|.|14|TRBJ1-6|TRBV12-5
CAAGTSGVNSPLHF
TGTGCGGCCGGTACCTCGGGGGTTAATTCACCCCTCCACTTT
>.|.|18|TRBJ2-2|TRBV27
CASSYSPGHPVLSGELFF
TGTGCCAGCAGTTATTCACCGGGACACCCCGTGTTATCCGGGGAGCTGTTTTTT
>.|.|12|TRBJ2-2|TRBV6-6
CATGLDTGELFF
TGTGCCACCGGCTTGGACACCGGGGAGCTGTTTTTT
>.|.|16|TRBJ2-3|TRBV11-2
CASSSPTTSATDTQYF
TGTGCCAGCAGCTCCCCAACCACGAGCGCCACAGATACGCAGTATTTT
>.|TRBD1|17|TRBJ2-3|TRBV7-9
CASSFLQGQGRVDTQYF
TGTGCCAGCAGCTTCCTCCAGGGACAGGGAAGAGTAGATACGCAGTATTTT
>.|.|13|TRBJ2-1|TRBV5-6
CASSLRQINEQFF
TGTGCCAGCAGCTTAAGACAGATCAATGAGCAGTTCTTC
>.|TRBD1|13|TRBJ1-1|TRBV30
CAWSHRGGAEAFF
TGTGCCTGGAGTCACAGGGGGGGCGCTGAAGCTTTCTTT
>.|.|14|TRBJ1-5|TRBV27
CASSLYGADQPQHF
TGTGCCAGCAGTTTATACGGGGCAGACCAGCCCCAGCATTTT
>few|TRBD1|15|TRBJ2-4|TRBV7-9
CASSSGTGNGHIQYF
TGTGCCAGCAGCTCAGGGACAGGTAACGGGCACATTCAGTACTTC
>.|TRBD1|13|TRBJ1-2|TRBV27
CASSLDRRDGYTF
TGTGCCAGCAGTTTGGACAGGCGCGATGGCTACACCTTC
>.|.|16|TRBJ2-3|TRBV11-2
CASSLVGGRPTDTQYF
TGTGCCAGCAGCTTAGTGGGGGGGCGACCCACAGATACGCAGTATTTT
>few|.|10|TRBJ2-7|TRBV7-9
CASGLWEQYF
TGTGCCAGCGGCCTTTGGGAGCAGTACTTC
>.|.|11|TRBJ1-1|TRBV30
CAGNPGTEAFF
TGTGCCGGAAACCCGGGCACTGAAGCTTTCTTT
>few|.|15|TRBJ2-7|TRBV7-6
CASSLGPQESYEQYF
TGTGCCAGCAGCTTAGGACCACAGGAATCCTACGAGCAGTACTTC
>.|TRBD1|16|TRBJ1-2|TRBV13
CASSLGPGQMYYGYTF
TGTGCCAGCAGCTTAGGCCCGGGACAGATGTACTATGGCTACACCTTC
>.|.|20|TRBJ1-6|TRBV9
CASSVVVGRDTPRHNSPLHF
TGTGCCAGCAGCGTAGTTGTTGGGCGGGACACACCCCGTCATAATTCACCCCTCCACTTT